The source of this TCR beta chain is a study of blood T cell repertoires in COVID-19. Under the authors' procedure: Amplified reference gene primers provided the basis for estimating nucleated cell counts. Some clones are missing from TCRdb's copy, which holds only in-frame ones; the method was immunoSEQ multiplex PCR. V, J and clone size were drawn from that table, and D and trimming were deduced from the DNA. The repertoire consists of about 22,000 clones, with 65% to 85% occurring once and the leading ten covering roughly 23%. The CDR3 is 15 residues long. A few counts support this clone. This chain uses TRBV12-2 with TRBJ1-5; the listed D gene, TRBD1, was not tested against the DNA. TRBV12-2 is deemed a pseudogene. Material: peripheral blood. This clonotype originated in an elderly man with active or convalescent COVID-19. DNA of the CDR3: TGTGCAAGTCGCCTCAGGGGGCCGGATAATCAGCCCCAGCATTTT. It translates to CASRLRGPDNQPQHF.